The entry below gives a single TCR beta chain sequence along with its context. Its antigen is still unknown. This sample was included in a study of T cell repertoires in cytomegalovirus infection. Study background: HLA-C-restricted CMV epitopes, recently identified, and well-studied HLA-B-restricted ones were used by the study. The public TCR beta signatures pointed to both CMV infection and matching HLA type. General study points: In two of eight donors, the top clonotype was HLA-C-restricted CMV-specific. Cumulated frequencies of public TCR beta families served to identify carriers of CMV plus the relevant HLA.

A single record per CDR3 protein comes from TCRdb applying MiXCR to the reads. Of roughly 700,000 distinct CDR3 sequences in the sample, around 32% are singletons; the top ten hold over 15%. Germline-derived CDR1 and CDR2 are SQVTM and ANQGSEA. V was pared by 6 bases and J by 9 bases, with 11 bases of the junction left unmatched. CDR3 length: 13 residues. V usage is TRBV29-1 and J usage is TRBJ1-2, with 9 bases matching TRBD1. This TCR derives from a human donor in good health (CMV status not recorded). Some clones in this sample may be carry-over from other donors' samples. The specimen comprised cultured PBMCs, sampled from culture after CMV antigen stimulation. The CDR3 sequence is CSVTPGQGRSYTF. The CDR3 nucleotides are TGCAGCGTCACTCCGGGACAGGGTAGAAGCTACACCTTC. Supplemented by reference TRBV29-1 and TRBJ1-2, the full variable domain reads SAVISQKPSRDICQRGTSLTIQCQVDSQVTMMFWYRQQPGQSLTLIATANQGSEATYESGFVIDKFPISRPNLTFSTLTVSNMSPEDSSIYLCSVTPGQGRSYTFGSGTRLTVV.